A single sample is the source of the 31 T cell receptor beta chains below, sequenced in a study of ipilimumab plus nivolumab after autologous stem cell transplantation. Assay: immunoSEQ multiplex PCR; the TCRdb copy retains only in-frame clones and omits some. Found here are about 43,000 clones, 70% to 90% of them singletons; the top ten hold around 0.86%. This specimen was PBMCs, taken in a trial of ipilimumab plus nivolumab as post-transplant consolidation. The receptors were sampled from a male donor with multiple myeloma.

This chain connects TRBV7-3 to TRBJ2-7; D uncertain. Deletions cut 0 bases from V and 4 bases from J, with 7 bases between. The CDR3 is 13 amino acids. CDR1 is SGHTA and CDR2 is FQGTGA in the germline V gene. CDR3: CASSLTQRYEQYF. The CDR3 bases are TGTGCCAGCAGCTTAACCCAGAGGTACGAGCAGTACTTC.

V usage is TRBV4-1 and J usage is TRBJ2-5, with D perhaps matching TRBD2 (6 bases). V shed 0 bases and J shed 7 bases, with 15 bases lying between them. CDR1 and CDR2 (germline): MGHRA, YSYEKL. The CDR3 has 15 residues. This chain's CDR3 is CASSQDLQQGGTQYF. Here the CDR3 DNA reads TGCGCCAGCAGCCAAGACCTTCAGCAGGGAGGGACCCAGTACTTC.

The chain links TRBV7-8 to TRBJ2-5, with TRBD2 matching over 7 bases. The germline gives CDR1 SGHVS, CDR2 FQNEAQ. V trimming: 4 bases; J trimming: 2 bases; junction bases outside the gene matches: 13. The CDR3 runs 17 residues. The CDR3 loop is CASSYPLPGTTQETQYF. CDR3 coding DNA: TGTGCCAGCAGCTATCCTCTACCAGGGACTACTCAAGAGACCCAGTACTTC.

This chain connects TRBV5-5 to TRBJ1-5; 9 bases fit TRBD1. The J segment lost 4 bases and the V segment lost 1 base, leaving 3 bases of the junction unmatched. CDR1 and CDR2 from the germline V gene are SGHKS and YYEKEE (reference sequence). The CDR3 is made up of 15 amino acids. The CDR3 loop reads CASSLSGQGNQPQHF. CDR3 in DNA: TGTGCCAGCAGCTTGTCCGGACAGGGGAATCAGCCCCAGCATTTT. The complete variable domain, with remaining parts taken from reference TRBV5-5 and TRBJ1-5, reads DAGVTQSPTHLIKTRGQQVTLRCSPISGHKSVSWYQQVLGQGPQFIFQYYEKEERGRGNFPDRFSARQFPNYSSELNVNALLLGDSALYLCASSLSGQGNQPQHFGDGTRLSIL.

The chain recombines TRBV6-5 with TRBJ2-7; D is unclear. Germline CDR1 is MNHEY and CDR2 is SVGAGI. The CDR3 extends over 14 amino acids. The ends were cut back, 0 bases at V and 3 bases at J, with 9 bases in the middle. This CDR3 reads CASSYSASYYEQYF. The CDR3 region has the DNA TGTGCCAGCAGTTACTCTGCGTCTTACTACGAGCAGTACTTC.

The J gene is TRBJ2-5, the V gene TRBV27, with 7 bases fitting TRBD2. Germline V gene data show CDR1 as MNHEY and CDR2 as SMNVEV (reference sequence). After removal of 5 bases from V and 2 bases from J, the junction contained 11 bases not matched to a gene. CDR3 length equals 16 residues. In nucleotides, the CDR3 is TGTGCCAGCAGTAGGGCCCCGGGGGGACCTCAAGAGACCCAGTACTTC. This translates into CASSRAPGGPQETQYF.

J is TRBJ2-5 and V is TRBV5-4; D might be TRBD1 or TRBD2, each matching 5 bases. With 4 bases removed from V and 5 bases from J, the gap between germline ends came to 15 bases. Germline CDR1 is SGHNT and CDR2 is YYREEE (reference sequence). This CDR3 comprises 14 residues. Written as DNA, the CDR3 is TGTGCCAGCAGCCCGGACACTTCGGGGGAGACCCAGTACTTC. Translating gives CASSPDTSGETQYF.

The V gene is TRBV6-5, the J gene TRBJ2-5; TRBD1 might be the D (6 bases). V lost 7 bases to trimming and J lost 2 bases, with 11 bases between them. The germline V gene has CDR1 MNHEY and CDR2 SVGAGI. The CDR3 spans 13 residues. The CDR3 DNA reads TGTGCCAGCAATTTGAGGGGGCAAGAGACCCAGTACTTC. Translation gives CASNLRGQETQYF.

Only one count was recorded for this clone. The chain carries TRBV27 and TRBJ1-5, with 9 bases fitting TRBD1. This CDR3 contains 15 residues. Trimming took 6 bases from V and 1 from J; bases not matched to a gene: 4. Germline V gives CDR1 MNHEY, CDR2 SMNVEV (reference sequence). The CDR3 loop is CASRRTGASNQPQHF. As DNA, the CDR3 is TGTGCCAGCAGGCGGACAGGGGCAAGCAATCAGCCCCAGCATTTT.

V gene TRBV7-9 combines with J gene TRBJ2-2, with D possibly being TRBD2 (6 bases). Trimming left V 5 bases short and J 0 bases short, with 10 bases between. Germline V gene data show CDR1 as SEHNR and CDR2 as FQNEAQ (reference sequence). CDR3 length: 15 residues. The CDR3 DNA reads as TGTGCCAGCAGCGGGAGGTCCTCGAACACCGGGGAGCTGTTTTTT. Protein product: CASSGRSSNTGELFF.

This clone has only one observation. V gene TRBV7-2 combines with J gene TRBJ2-3; D possibly corresponds to TRBD1 (5 bases). CDR3 length: 12 amino acids. The germline CDR1 and CDR2 sequences are SGHTA and FQGNSA. The ends were cut back, 4 bases at V and 9 bases at J, with 11 bases in the middle. Written as DNA, the CDR3 is TGTGCCAGCAGCTCCCGGAGACAGACGCAGTATTTT. Its translation: CASSSRRQTQYF.

The chain combines TRBV27 with TRBJ2-7, with D maybe TRBD2 (5 bases). Germline V gene sequence: CDR1 MNHEY, CDR2 SMNVEV (reference sequence). The length of the CDR3 is 13 residues. Between the trimmed V and J ends, which lost 7 bases and 2 bases, there was a span of 12 bases. CDR3 sequence (DNA): TGTGCCAGCACGGACTTTCGTACCTACGAGCAGTACTTC. This codes for CASTDFRTYEQYF.

The V gene is TRBV7-9, the J gene TRBJ2-4, with a tentative D call TRBD2 (5 bases). CDR3 length: 14 residues. Trimming left V 4 bases short and J 4 bases short, with 11 bases between. In germline, CDR1 is SEHNR, CDR2 FQNEAQ (reference sequence). In DNA form, the CDR3 reads TGTGCCAGCAGCTCGGGGTCAGAAAAAAACATTCAGTACTTC. The encoded protein is CASSSGSEKNIQYF.

The rearrangement links TRBV19 to TRBJ2-2, with 7 positions matching TRBD1. The CDR3 length is 14 residues. V lost 6 bases to trimming and J lost 5 bases; unmatched junction nucleotides: 6. Germline V CDR1 and CDR2: LNHDA, SQIVND (reference sequence). The DNA for the CDR3 is TGTGCCAGTAGGAGCCGACAGGGAACCGGGGAGCTGTTTTTT. Protein product: CASRSRQGTGELFF.

This chain uses TRBV29-1 with TRBJ2-7; D perhaps matches TRBD1 (6 bases). CDR3 length: 14 amino acids. The germline gives CDR1 SQVTM, CDR2 ANQGSEA. The V gene lost 5 bases and the J gene lost 2 bases, with 16 bases spanning the gap. The CDR3 DNA reads TGCAGCGTTTCCCCGGGGCAGGGGCCCTACGAGCAGTACTTC. Amino acids: CSVSPGQGPYEQYF.

This chain links TRBV11-2 with TRBJ1-5; D is undetermined. The CDR3 covers 15 residues. The germline CDR1 and CDR2 sequences are SGHAT and FQNNGV. The ends were cut back, 2 bases at V and 0 bases at J, with 8 bases in the middle. CDR3 residues: CASSLRRDSNQPQHF. CDR3 bases: TGTGCCAGCAGCTTACGGAGGGATAGCAATCAGCCCCAGCATTTT.

The V and J genes are TRBV7-8 and TRBJ2-1; 7 positions match TRBD2. The CDR3 has 15 residues. The germline V gene encodes CDR1 SGHVS and CDR2 FQNEAQ. The V gene end was trimmed by 5 bases and the J gene end by 2 bases; junction bases not matched to a gene: 6. CDR3 bases: TGTGCCAGCAGCCAGATAGCGGGTACCTACAATGAGCAGTTCTTC. It translates to CASSQIAGTYNEQFF.

This clone turned up a few times. V is TRBV5-1 and J is TRBJ1-1, with D perhaps TRBD1 (6 bases). The CDR3 runs 13 residues. The V gene's germline CDR1 is SGHRS and CDR2 YFSETQ. V was trimmed by 4 bases and J by 3 bases, leaving 10 bases between them. For the CDR3, the DNA is TGCGCCAGCAGCACACAGGGTGACACTGAAGCTTTCTTT. Residues: CASSTQGDTEAFF.

The chain is built from TRBV5-1 and TRBJ1-2; D is ambiguous. This CDR3 contains 14 residues. Germline V gene lookup returns CDR1 SGHRS and CDR2 YFSETQ. Between the trimmed V and J ends, which lost 0 bases and 7 bases, there was a span of 13 bases. The CDR3 sequence: CASSLEAAVLGYTF. The CDR3 DNA sequence: TGCGCCAGCAGCTTGGAAGCGGCGGTACTTGGCTACACCTTC.

V gene TRBV14 combines with J gene TRBJ2-7; D possibly corresponds to TRBD1 (6 bases). This CDR3 spans 13 amino acids. Germline CDR1 is SGHDN and CDR2 is FVKESK. V was clipped by 4 bases and J by 4 bases, with 11 bases between them. The CDR3 nucleotides read TGTGCCAGCAGCCCCTGGACAGTGTACGAGCAGTACTTC. Protein: CASSPWTVYEQYF. Full variable domain (outside the CDR3, taken from reference TRBV14 and TRBJ2-7): EAGVTQFPSHSVIEKGQTVTLRCDPISGHDNLYWYRRVMGKEIKFLLHFVKESKQDESGMPNNRFLAERTGGTYSTLKVQPAELEDSGVYFCASSPWTVYEQYFGPGTRLTVT.

This chain uses TRBV5-1 with TRBJ2-5; D is undetermined. This CDR3 has 11 residues. Germline V gene lookup returns CDR1 SGHRS and CDR2 YFSETQ. The V end was cut by 7 bases, the J end by 2 bases, with 6 bases between. The CDR3 spells CASGGQETQYF. The CDR3 DNA reads TGCGCCAGCGGCGGACAAGAGACCCAGTACTTC.

The rearrangement uses TRBV19 and TRBJ2-7, with no clear D. Germline V CDR1 and CDR2: LNHDA, SQIVND (reference sequence). V gave up 0 bases and J gave up 2 bases, with 8 bases separating them. There are 14 residues in the CDR3. The chain's CDR3 is CASSIESGPYEQYF. Written as DNA, the CDR3 is TGTGCCAGTAGTATAGAGTCAGGCCCCTACGAGCAGTACTTC. The whole variable domain, filled in from reference TRBV19 and TRBJ2-7, reads DGGITQSPKYLFRKEGQNVTLSCEQNLNHDAMYWYRQDPGQGLRLIYYSQIVNDFQKGDIAEGYSVSREKKESFPLTVTSAQKNPTAFYLCASSIESGPYEQYFGPGTRLTVT.

The chain couples TRBV4-3 to TRBJ1-2; tentatively, D is TRBD1 (5 bases). The germline CDR1 and CDR2 sequences are LGHNA and YSLEER. V shed 4 bases and J shed 4 bases, with 16 bases lying between them. The CDR3 extends over 15 amino acids. The chain's CDR3 is CASSPGEGRPYGYTF. The CDR3 nucleotides are TGCGCCAGCAGCCCCGGGGAGGGGCGCCCCTATGGCTACACCTTC.

The chain combines TRBV2 with TRBJ1-6; a possible D gene is TRBD1 (5 bases). The CDR3 runs to 13 residues. V was clipped by 7 bases and J by 8 bases, with 12 bases between them. Germline V gene sequence: CDR1 SNHLY, CDR2 FYNNEI. In DNA, the CDR3 is TGTGCCAGCAAAGGGGAGATGGATTCACCCCTCCACTTT. Encoded protein: CASKGEMDSPLHF.

The chain uses TRBV19 and TRBJ2-1; TRBD1 aligns across 10 bases. This CDR3 is built from 16 residues. V lost 3 bases and J lost 6; bases outside the gene matches: 8. CDR1 and CDR2 (germline): LNHDA, SQIVND (reference sequence). This CDR3 is CASSMTGGPPGNEQFF. Here the CDR3 DNA reads TGTGCCAGTAGTATGACAGGGGGCCCTCCCGGCAATGAGCAGTTCTTC.

The chain carries TRBV4-1 and TRBJ2-7; 7 bases are a match to TRBD1. V was clipped by 3 bases and J by 1 base; unmatched bases: 9. CDR1 MGHRA and CDR2 YSYEKL come from the germline V gene. This CDR3 contains 16 residues. CDR3 bases: TGCGCCAGCAGCCAGGGTCCCAGGGGGTCATCCTACGAGCAGTACTTC. It translates to CASSQGPRGSSYEQYF.

This chain links TRBV11-2 with TRBJ1-2, with D unresolved. CDR3 length: 14 residues. Germline V gene lookup returns CDR1 SGHAT and CDR2 FQNNGV. V was pared by 4 bases and J by 0 bases, with 9 bases between. The CDR3 DNA sequence: TGTGCCAGCAGCTCGGTTCGAACTAACTATGGCTACACCTTC. As protein: CASSSVRTNYGYTF.

The chain employs TRBV27 and TRBJ2-6; unclear D gene. The germline V gene encodes CDR1 MNHEY and CDR2 SMNVEV (reference sequence). This CDR3 has 14 amino acids. Trimming stripped 3 bases from V and 1 base from J, with 4 bases between. Written as DNA, the CDR3 is TGTGCCAGCAGTTTGAAGTCTGGGGCCAACGTCCTGACTTTC. Its protein is CASSLKSGANVLTF.

The CDR3 reads CASSSSGAGGAWANVLTF. In DNA, the CDR3 is TGTGCCAGCAGCTCAAGCGGTGCAGGGGGCGCCTGGGCCAACGTCCTGACTTTC. This sequence joins TRBV9 and TRBJ2-6; 8 bases line up with TRBD1. With 4 bases clipped from V and 5 bases from J, the junction kept 14 bases outside the gene matches. The V gene's germline CDR1 is SGDLS and CDR2 YYNGEE. This CDR3 spans 18 amino acids.

This chain joins TRBV19 and TRBJ1-5; tentative D call: TRBD1 (5 bases). The V end was cut by 7 bases, the J end by 0 bases, with 25 bases between. The CDR3 consists of 19 residues. Germline values: CDR1 LNHDA, CDR2 SQIVND (reference sequence). CDR3 nucleotides: TGTGCCAGTAAGGAGGGGTACTCTCGGGCCGCATATAGCAATCAGCCCCAGCATTTT. This sequence encodes CASKEGYSRAAYSNQPQHF. The whole variable domain, remainder taken from reference TRBV19 and TRBJ1-5, is DGGITQSPKYLFRKEGQNVTLSCEQNLNHDAMYWYRQDPGQGLRLIYYSQIVNDFQKGDIAEGYSVSREKKESFPLTVTSAQKNPTAFYLCASKEGYSRAAYSNQPQHFGDGTRLSIL.

This chain links TRBV4-3 with TRBJ1-1, with no clear D. V was cut by 0 bases and J by 4 bases, with 9 bases left in between. The CDR3 has 14 amino acids. Germline V CDR1 and CDR2: LGHNA, YSLEER. Here the CDR3 reads CASSQESRGTEAFF. DNA for the CDR3: TGCGCCAGCAGCCAAGAATCCCGGGGCACTGAAGCTTTCTTT.